This is a list of T cell receptor beta chains from one sample in a study of blood T cell repertoires in COVID-19. The data were produced by immunoSEQ multiplex PCR, yet TCRdb's version contains in-frame clones alone and is incomplete. The sample yields 100,000 to 150,000 clones, 80% to 85% seen once. Sequencing was done on a sample of peripheral blood. All receptors come from a woman in her twenties or thirties who had recovered from COVID-19. CDR3s include the opening cysteine and the closing phenylalanine or tryptophan. Each record gives: J gene, V gene, CDR3 protein.

J: TRBJ2-2
V: TRBV5-4
CDR3: CASSLEGGNTGELFF

J: TRBJ1-5
V: TRBV30
CDR3: CAWSGREDQPQHF

J: TRBJ2-2
V: TRBV27
CDR3: CASSRGRVVNTGELFF

J: TRBJ1-1
V: TRBV6-5
CDR3: CASSRVQGSTEAFF

J: TRBJ1-1
V: TRBV15
CDR3: CATSRVAFGLAFNTEAFF

J: TRBJ2-1
V: TRBV2
CDR3: CASSDPAGPRLVNEQFF

J: TRBJ2-7
V: TRBV6-5
CDR3: CASRGQGSMHEQYF

J: TRBJ1-1
V: TRBV2
CDR3: CASTPGQGRAEAFF

J: TRBJ2-5
V: TRBV5-1
CDR3: CASSRTSGGGYETQYF

J: TRBJ1-6
V: TRBV19
CDR3: CASTYRGDSPLHF

J: TRBJ1-2
V: TRBV27
CDR3: CASSPYEGGSNDGYTF

J: TRBJ1-1
V: TRBV6-5
CDR3: CASRDRARDTEAFF

J: TRBJ1-2
V: TRBV29-1
CDR3: CSSQRMTDGYTF

J: TRBJ1-1
V: TRBV18
CDR3: CASSLIPQGQGSKDTEAFF

J: TRBJ2-7
V: TRBV2
CDR3: CASKAGNSYEQYF

J: TRBJ1-2
V: TRBV30
CDR3: CAWRQDRLSFYGYTF

J: TRBJ2-5
V: TRBV18
CDR3: CASSPWTGGGQETQYF

J: TRBJ1-1
V: TRBV6-1
CDR3: CASSETGGLNTEAFF

J: TRBJ1-2
V: TRBV5-1
CDR3: CASSVTANYGYTF

J: TRBJ2-3
V: TRBV4-1
CDR3: CASSQERGSGTDTQYF

J: TRBJ1-1
V: TRBV5-1
CDR3: CASSLKVGGTEAFF

J: TRBJ2-5
V: TRBV18
CDR3: CASSPAGGGETQYF

J: TRBJ2-7
V: TRBV18
CDR3: CASSPDSFLSYEQYF

J: TRBJ2-1
V: TRBV4-1
CDR3: CASSQGPGTGVDYNEQFF

J: TRBJ1-5
V: TRBV27
CDR3: CASRGTGESQPQHF

J: TRBJ2-7
V: TRBV6-5
CDR3: CASSPWTSGSYEQYF

J: TRBJ1-5
V: TRBV2
CDR3: CASRGVGADQPQHF

J: TRBJ1-2
V: TRBV21-1
CDR3: CASSKRHRRFYTF

J: TRBJ2-3
V: TRBV4-1
CDR3: CASSQGSEADTQYF

J: TRBJ2-7
V: TRBV6-1
CDR3: CASSEAMTGGQYF

J: TRBJ2-5
V: TRBV2
CDR3: CASFALQETQYF

J: TRBJ1-2
V: TRBV6-5
CDR3: CASSHRGVSNYGYTF

J: TRBJ2-7
V: TRBV7-9
CDR3: CASSLGGTGRGEQYF

J: TRBJ1-5
V: TRBV19
CDR3: CASSARFTPGNQPQHF

J: TRBJ2-1
V: TRBV9
CDR3: CASSGGTGGYNEQFF

J: TRBJ2-4
V: TRBV10-3
CDR3: CAISESGTGIAKNIQYF

J: TRBJ2-7
V: TRBV28
CDR3: CASSLLPSGRVGEQYF

J: TRBJ2-1
V: TRBV5-6
CDR3: CASSLRDREFF

J: TRBJ1-2
V: TRBV4-2
CDR3: CASSQAGGTATYYGYTF

J: TRBJ2-1
V: TRBV6-6
CDR3: CATEMLATYNEQFF

J: TRBJ1-5
V: TRBV6-1
CDR3: CASSEEGVQPQHF